What follows are 12 T cell receptor beta chains derived from one specimen sequenced in a study of OX40 agonist ivuxolimab in advanced cancers. Libraries were prepared by immunoSEQ multiplex PCR; TCRdb keeps only in-frame clonotypes and omits some of them. The top ten hold about 1% of the sample, which has approximately 79,000 clones, roughly nine tenths seen once. Here the sequenced sample was CD4+ or CD8+ T cells sorted from blood, taken in a trial of the OX40 agonist ivuxolimab. These receptors were obtained from an adult with an advanced solid tumor such as melanoma, head and neck, liver or kidney cancer.

The chain combines TRBV6-1 with TRBJ2-7, with 9 bases identical to TRBD2. Germline V gives CDR1 MNHNS, CDR2 SASEGT. This CDR3 has 15 amino acids. The V segment lost 0 bases and the J segment 6 bases; nucleotides outside the gene matches: 6. This CDR3 is CASSEALAGGREQYF. The CDR3 DNA reads TGTGCCAGCAGTGAAGCCCTGGCGGGAGGGCGCGAGCAGTACTTC.

The chain employs TRBV29-1 and TRBJ2-3; no definite D call. The CDR3 loop spans 12 amino acids. Germline-derived CDR1 and CDR2 are SQVTM and ANQGSEA. V gave up 6 bases and J gave up 5 bases, with 12 bases separating them. The CDR3 sequence: CSVWFNQDTQYF. The CDR3 region has the DNA TGCAGCGTCTGGTTCAATCAAGATACGCAGTATTTT.

The genes are TRBV19 and TRBJ2-5; TRBD1 agrees at 8 bases. The CDR3 has 14 amino acids. The J segment lost 4 bases and the V segment lost 4 bases, leaving 5 bases of the junction unmatched. CDR1 and CDR2 (germline): LNHDA, SQIVND (reference sequence). The CDR3, as DNA: TGTGCCAGTAGTACTCCCGGACAGGGAGAGACCCAGTACTTC. This gives the protein CASSTPGQGETQYF.

The rearrangement links TRBV5-1 to TRBJ2-5; D is unclear. Trimming removed 0 bases from V and 0 bases from J, with 0 bases in between. From germline, CDR1 is SGHRS and CDR2 YFSETQ. The CDR3 totals 12 residues. The DNA for the CDR3 is TGCGCCAGCAGCTTGGACCAAGAGACCCAGTACTTC. It is translated as CASSLDQETQYF.

The gene calls are TRBV5-1 and TRBJ2-7; D remains ambiguous. The CDR3 spans 14 residues. Germline lookup yields CDR1 SGHRS and CDR2 YFSETQ. The V end lost 0 bases, the J end lost 5 bases, and 12 bases lay between the germline ends. This chain's CDR3 is CASSLATGRDEQYF. In DNA form, the CDR3 reads TGCGCCAGCAGCTTGGCTACGGGCCGGGACGAGCAGTACTTC.

This clone was counted between two and nine times. The chain is built from TRBV29-1 and TRBJ2-2, with D unresolved. The CDR3 has 13 amino acids. Germline CDR1 SQVTM, CDR2 ANQGSEA. The V gene lost 4 bases and the J gene lost 5 bases, with 11 bases spanning the gap. CDR3 protein: CSVGLQATGELFF. The CDR3 region has the DNA TGCAGCGTTGGCCTCCAAGCTACCGGGGAGCTGTTTTTT.

V usage is TRBV6-6 and J usage is TRBJ2-3; the match to TRBD2 covers 15 bases. Unmatched junction bases numbered 4, after V lost 5 bases and J lost 4 bases. The CDR3 runs 16 residues. CDR1 is MNHNY, CDR2 SVGAGI, per germline (reference sequence). The CDR3 protein is CASSPRTSGRADTQYF. The CDR3 DNA is TGTGCCAGCAGTCCCCGGACTAGCGGGAGGGCAGATACGCAGTATTTT.

This chain uses TRBV5-1 with TRBJ2-7, with 8 nucleotides matching TRBD1. V gave up 0 bases and J gave up 1 base; unmatched junction bases: 3. The CDR3 runs to 15 residues. Germline V gene sequence: CDR1 SGHRS, CDR2 YFSETQ. DNA of the CDR3: TGCGCCAGCAGCTTGGGGACAGGGAATTCCTACGAGCAGTACTTC. Translation gives CASSLGTGNSYEQYF. Variable domain in full (rest from reference TRBV5-1 and TRBJ2-7): KAGVTQTPRYLIKTRGQQVTLSCSPISGHRSVSWYQQTPGQGLQFLFEYFSETQRNKGNFPGRFSGRQFSNSRSEMNVSTLELGDSALYLCASSLGTGNSYEQYFGPGTRLTVT.

V and J are TRBV5-1 and TRBJ2-7; D tentatively fits TRBD1 or TRBD2 (5 bases each). Germline V CDR1 and CDR2: SGHRS, YFSETQ. V lost 2 bases, J lost 2 bases, and 14 bases lay in between. This CDR3 spans 15 amino acids. The CDR3 sequence: CASSFSQEDTYEQYF. CDR3 in DNA: TGCGCCAGCAGCTTTTCACAGGAGGACACCTACGAGCAGTACTTC.

The chain couples TRBV10-2 to TRBJ2-2, with 8 nucleotides matching TRBD1. Trimming removed 3 bases from V and 3 bases from J; junction bases left unmatched: 6. CDR3 length: 16 amino acids. Germline V gene sequence: CDR1 WSHSY, CDR2 SAAADI. CDR3 protein: CASSDGAGGDTGELFF. CDR3 DNA: TGCGCCAGCAGTGATGGGGCAGGGGGCGACACCGGGGAGCTGTTTTTT.

The rearrangement links TRBV13 to TRBJ2-1; D unclear. The CDR3 has 16 amino acids. CDR1 and CDR2 from the germline V gene are PRHDT and FYEKMQ (reference sequence). V was pared by 1 base and J by 0 bases, with 10 bases between. The CDR3 DNA reads as TGTGCCAGCAGCTTAGTGAACAAACTCTCCTACAATGAGCAGTTCTTC. Translated, it gives CASSLVNKLSYNEQFF.

CDR3: CASSSREDNSPLHF. The CDR3 DNA is TGTGCCAGCAGTTCTAGGGAAGATAATTCACCCCTCCACTTT. The chain couples TRBV6-5 to TRBJ1-6; D remains unclear. Trimming removed 4 bases from V and 5 bases from J, with 9 bases in between. The germline CDR1 and CDR2 sequences are MNHEY and SVGAGI. This CDR3 region has 14 residues.